This entry lists 18 T cell receptor beta chains sequenced from one sample in a study of tumor-infiltrating lymphocytes in primary liver carcinoma. TCR beta cDNA was made from approximately 540 ng total RNA with a constant-region primer. Nested multiplex PCR, run for three rounds with slightly modified ARM-PCR, yielded TCR beta libraries. Researchers ran the first two PCR rounds for ten to eleven cycles each with TRBV1-TRBV30 forward primers and a C-beta reverse primer. Each CDR3 protein is one row after TCRdb ran MiXCR on the multiplex PCR reads. The data contain fewer than 150,000 distinct CDR3 sequences, around two thirds of them singletons. The source material, 20-30 mg of unsorted bulk tissue, was used to co-extract RNA and DNA. The sample consisted of liver tumor tissue from sampling region 1. Subset: tumor region T1, superior pole. The origin of the receptors is a woman aged 60-70 years with primary liver carcinoma and hepatitis B virus infection.

Comments on this clonotype: The final CDR3 position lacks the conserved phenylalanine or tryptophan, pointing to a likely read error. The chain combines TRBV6-2 or TRBV6-3 with TRBJ2-7; 7 bases are a match to TRBD1. The V and J ends lost 8 bases and 1 base, in that order; junction bases with no gene match: 14. The CDR3 contains 16 residues. Germline values: CDR1 MNHEY, CDR2 SVGEGT. The DNA of the CDR3 is TGTGCCAGCCTTCATCCGGTTGGGACAGCTTCCTACGAGCAGTACTAC. It encodes CASLHPVGTASYEQYY.

Judged by abundance, this clonotype is large. The rearrangement joins TRBV11-2 to TRBJ2-6, with D perhaps matching TRBD1 (5 bases). Germline CDR1 and CDR2: SGHAT and FQNNGV. The CDR3 contains 15 residues. Trimming removed 1 base at V and 4 bases at J, with 8 bases between. The CDR3 spells CASSLGGAGANVLTF. The CDR3 bases are TGTGCCAGCAGCTTAGGGGGCGCAGGGGCCAACGTCCTGACTTTC.

In the case of this clonotype: A junction boundary mismatches the germline segment, possibly from a read error. This chain connects TRBV6-1 to TRBJ2-3, with 7 bases fitting TRBD2. Per germline, CDR1 MNHNS and CDR2 SASEGT. This CDR3 is 15 amino acids long. The CDR3 spells CARSEARGSTVTQYF. The CDR3, as DNA: TGTGCCAGAAGTGAAGCGCGCGGGAGCACGGTTACGCAGTATTTT.

This clonotype was detected only a few times. This chain uses TRBV28 with TRBJ2-5; either TRBD1 or TRBD2 may supply D (5 bases each). The germline V and J ends were trimmed by 5 bases and 1 base, with 20 bases remaining between them. The CDR3 consists of 17 residues. Germline V gene lookup returns CDR1 MDHEN and CDR2 SYDVKM. CDR3 sequence reads: CASSGGVTLYAQETQYF. The DNA for the CDR3 is TGTGCCAGCAGTGGGGGAGTTACTCTCTATGCCCAAGAGACCCAGTACTTC.

The rearrangement joins TRBV2 to TRBJ1-1, with D tentatively TRBD1 (6 bases). V dropped 3 bases and J dropped 7 bases, with 9 bases sitting between them. The CDR3 covers 12 residues. CDR1 and CDR2 (germline): SNHLY, FYNNEI. The CDR3 sequence is CASSEQGIEAFF. Here the CDR3 DNA reads TGTGCCAGCAGTGAGCAGGGGATTGAAGCTTTCTTT.

Remarks on this clonotype: A read error is likely, as this CDR3 ends without the conserved phenylalanine or tryptophan. The chain recombines TRBV30 with TRBJ2-1; D might be TRBD2 (5 bases). Germline loops: CDR1 GTSNPN, CDR2 SVGIG (reference sequence). V was pared by 0 bases and J by 3 bases, with 12 bases between. CDR3 length equals 15 residues. The CDR3 reads CAWSVLNGIYNEQFL. As DNA, the CDR3 is TGTGCCTGGAGTGTTTTAAACGGGATCTACAATGAGCAGTTCTTG.

The CDR3 DNA sequence: TGTGCGAGCTGGGGAGCGGGAGGCAGGGAGCAGTACTTC. Translation: CASWGAGGREQYF. The chain joins TRBV6-6 to TRBJ2-7; 9 positions match TRBD2. Germline-derived CDR1 and CDR2 are MNHNY and SVGAGI (reference sequence). CDR3 length equals 13 residues.

This clonotype has only a few counts. A much bigger clone sits one base away, suggesting this may be a read error. The gene calls are TRBV6-1 and TRBJ1-5, with D possibly TRBD1 on 6 matching bases. Germline loops: CDR1 MNHNS, CDR2 SASEGT. This CDR3 region has 13 residues. CDR3 region: CASRKGGYQSQHF. The CDR3 nucleotides read TGTGCCAGCAGAAAAGGGGGATATCAGTCCCAGCATTTT.

This clonotype has ten or more counts. V usage is TRBV12-5 and J usage is TRBJ1-4; D unresolved. Trimming stripped 1 base from V and 0 bases from J, with 6 bases between. This CDR3 contains 15 residues. Germline CDR1 LGHNT, CDR2 FRNRAP. CDR3: CASGLGSATNEKLFF. The DNA of the CDR3 is TGTGCTAGTGGTTTGGGAAGTGCAACTAATGAAAAACTGTTTTTT.

On this clonotype: No conserved phenylalanine or tryptophan is present at the end of the CDR3, so a read error is the likely explanation. This chain joins TRBV11-2 and TRBJ2-1; 8 bases agree with TRBD2. The J segment lost 8 bases and the V segment lost 8 bases, leaving 11 bases of the junction unmatched. Looked up from germline, CDR1 is SGHAT and CDR2 is FQNNGV. This CDR3 has 14 amino acids. The CDR3 region is CASGSIAGTHEQFL. CDR3 coding DNA: TGTGCCAGCGGCTCCATAGCGGGGACTCATGAGCAGTTCTTA.

For this clonotype: The conserved phenylalanine or tryptophan normally closing the CDR3 is absent here, so this likely arose from a read error. This chain connects TRBV11-2 to TRBJ2-4; tentatively, D is TRBD2 (5 bases). Trimming pared 0 bases from V and 0 bases from J, leaving 12 bases between. The V gene's germline CDR1 is SGHAT and CDR2 FQNNGV. The length of the CDR3 is 17 residues. The CDR3 sequence is CASSLDVGSSAKNIQYL. CDR3 DNA sequence: TGTGCCAGCAGCTTAGATGTAGGGAGCTCAGCCAAAAACATTCAGTACTTA.

This clonotype is a singleton in its sample. At one of its ends the junction is not consistent with the germline gene, which may arise from a read error. The chain joins TRBV4-2 to TRBJ2-1; 11 positions match TRBD2. The CDR3 has 16 amino acids. CDR1 and CDR2 from the germline V gene are LGHNA and YNFKEQ. This chain's CDR3 is CASSQEGTSGYNEEFF. The CDR3 coding sequence is TGTGCCAGCAGCCAAGAAGGGACTAGCGGTTACAATGAGGAGTTCTTC.

This clonotype was seen at least ten times. The chain employs TRBV12-3 or TRBV12-4 and TRBJ2-7; 8 bases map to TRBD2. After removal of 3 bases from V and 5 bases from J, the junction contained 3 bases not matched to a gene. The CDR3 contains 13 residues. The CDR3: CASSFWREDEQYF. As DNA, the CDR3 is TGTGCCAGCAGTTTTTGGCGGGAGGACGAGCAGTACTTC.

Concerning this clonotype: The CDR3 carries no conserved terminal phenylalanine or tryptophan, so it likely arises from a read error. This rearrangement joins TRBV20-1 to TRBJ2-5; 12 bases map to TRBD2. There are 17 residues in the CDR3. In germline, CDR1 is DFQATT, CDR2 SNEGSKA (reference sequence). The CDR3 DNA reads as TGCAGTGTTAGAGACCAGACTAGCGGGAGCATTGTAGAGACCCAGTACATC. This encodes CSVRDQTSGSIVETQYI.

To note about this clonotype: A much larger clone lies one base from this, so it may be a read error. This rearrangement joins TRBV6-5 to TRBJ2-1; 7 nucleotides match TRBD1. V shed 6 bases and J 6 bases; nucleotides not matched to a gene: 2. Germline CDR1 reads MNHEY; CDR2 reads SVGAGI. The CDR3 is 12 residues long. The CDR3 spells CASRWDSNEQFF. The CDR3 DNA is TGTGCCAGCAGGTGGGACAGCAATGAGCAGTTCTTC.

Regarding this clonotype: Because it lacks the conserved phenylalanine or tryptophan at the end, this CDR3 is likely a read error. The chain employs TRBV12-3 or TRBV12-4 and TRBJ2-3; no firm D call. The ends were cut back, 5 bases at V and 2 bases at J, with 17 bases in the middle. This CDR3 region has 16 residues. CDR3 residues: CASSPPRGSNTDTQYL. CDR3 in DNA: TGTGCCAGCAGTCCTCCGAGAGGTTCTAACACAGATACGCAGTATCTT.

In this sample, this clonotype turned up many times. The rearrangement links TRBV6-5 to TRBJ2-1; D tentatively fits TRBD1 or TRBD2 (8 bases each). Germline-derived CDR1 and CDR2 are MNHEY and SVGAGI. The CDR3 sequence is 16 residues long. V was clipped by 6 bases and J by 6 bases, with 21 bases between them. The CDR3 DNA is TGTGCCAGCAGCCCCCCCCAGGGGGCGGGGGGCAATGAGCAGTTCTTC. It specifies CASSPPQGAGGNEQFF.

The chain employs TRBV28 and TRBJ2-1; the D gene is possibly TRBD1 (6 bases). Germline loops: CDR1 MDHEN, CDR2 SYDVKM. Between the trimmed V and J ends, which lost 5 bases and 4 bases, there was a span of 15 bases. There are 15 residues in the CDR3. CDR3 nucleotide sequence: TGTGCCAGCAGTAGAACAGGGATGGGGTACAATGAGCAGTTCTTC. Amino acids: CASSRTGMGYNEQFF.